What follows are 5 T cell receptor beta chains derived from one specimen sequenced in a study of response to subunit inactivated influenza vaccine. TCRdb recomputed calls from the RT-PCR reads with MiXCR, one row per CDR3 protein. The sample shows roughly 500,000 distinct CDR3 sequences, less than 30% of them seen only once. The sequencing here drew on CD4+ T cells sorted from PBMCs, taken 4 to 6 days after vaccination. All receptors come from a man aged 45 to 65 who received an inactivated influenza vaccine.

This clonotype was counted a few times. V and J are TRBV5-8 and TRBJ2-7; D ambiguous. Trimming cost V 3 bases and J 0 bases, with 7 bases left between them. CDR1 and CDR2 (germline): SGHTS, YDEGEE. The CDR3 contains 13 residues. CDR3 loop: CASSSSVSYEQYF. In nucleotides, the CDR3 is TGTGCCAGCAGCTCATCGGTCTCCTACGAGCAGTACTTC.

The chain has TRBV6-2 or TRBV6-3 and TRBJ1-5, with TRBD1 as a possible D gene (6 bases). The germline V gene encodes CDR1 MNHEY and CDR2 SVGEGT. This CDR3 spans 20 amino acids. Between the trimmed V and J ends, which lost 2 bases and 1 base, there was a span of 24 bases. As DNA, the CDR3 is TGTGCCAGCAGTTACCCAGGGGTAGGGTTGCGACGACAGAGCAATCAGCCCCAGCATTTT. It translates to CASSYPGVGLRRQSNQPQHF.

This clonotype was detected only once. The V and J genes are TRBV27 and TRBJ2-1; no clear D. This CDR3 comprises 14 residues. Per the germline V gene, CDR1 is MNHEY and CDR2 is SMNVEV (reference sequence). The V end was cut by 6 bases, the J end by 7 bases, with 16 bases between. CDR3 in amino acids: CASRGFGARNEQFF. CDR3 nucleotides: TGTGCCAGCAGGGGTTTCGGTGCACGGAATGAGCAGTTCTTC.

The chain employs TRBV4-3 and TRBJ1-1; TRBD1 agrees at 8 bases. The V gene's germline CDR1 is LGHNA and CDR2 YSLEER. The length of the CDR3 is 15 residues. V lost 4 bases and J lost 3; bases outside the gene matches: 7. CDR3 sequence reads: CASSPARGRDTEAFF. The CDR3, as DNA: TGCGCCAGCAGCCCAGCCAGGGGGCGGGACACTGAAGCTTTCTTT.

This chain uses TRBV28 with TRBJ1-5; perhaps TRBD1 as D (6 bases). Trimming removed 7 bases from V and 3 bases from J, with 16 bases in between. Germline CDR1 MDHEN, CDR2 SYDVKM. CDR3 size: 15 residues. CDR3 region: CASILPGHHNQPQHF. The CDR3 nucleotides read TGTGCCAGCATTCTCCCGGGACACCACAATCAGCCCCAGCATTTT.